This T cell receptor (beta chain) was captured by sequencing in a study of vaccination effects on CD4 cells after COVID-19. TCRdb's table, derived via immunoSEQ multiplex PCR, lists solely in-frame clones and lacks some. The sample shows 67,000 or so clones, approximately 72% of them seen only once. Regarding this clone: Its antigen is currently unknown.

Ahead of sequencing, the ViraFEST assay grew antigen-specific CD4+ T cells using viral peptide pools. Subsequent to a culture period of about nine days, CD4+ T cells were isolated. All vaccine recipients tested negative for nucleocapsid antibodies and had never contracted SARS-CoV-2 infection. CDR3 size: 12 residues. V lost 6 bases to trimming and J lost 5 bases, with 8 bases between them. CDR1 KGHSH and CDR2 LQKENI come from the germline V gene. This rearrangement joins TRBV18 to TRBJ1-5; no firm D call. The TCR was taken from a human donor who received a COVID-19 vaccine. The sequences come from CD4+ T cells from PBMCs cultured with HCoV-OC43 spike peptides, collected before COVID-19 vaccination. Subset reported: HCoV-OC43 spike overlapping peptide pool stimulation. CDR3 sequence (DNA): TGTGCCAGCTCTTTGGATGATCAGCCCCAGCATTTT. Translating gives CASSLDDQPQHF.